A single sample is the source of the 5 T cell receptor beta chains below, sequenced in a study of OX40 agonist ivuxolimab in advanced cancers. The repertoire was sequenced with immunoSEQ multiplex PCR; TCRdb's copy has only in-frame clones and lacks some. Here the sample spans about 94,000 clones, 92% being singletons. Sequencing used CD4+ or CD8+ T cells sorted from blood, obtained in a trial of the OX40 agonist ivuxolimab. These receptors all come from an adult with an advanced solid tumor such as melanoma, head and neck, liver or kidney cancer.

J is TRBJ1-2 and V is TRBV7-2, with 9 nucleotides matching TRBD1. Germline V gene lookup returns CDR1 SGHTA and CDR2 FQGNSA. The CDR3 is made up of 18 amino acids. V lost 1 base and J lost 4; bases outside the gene matches: 13. This chain's CDR3 is CASSLDPIQGAFPYGYTF. DNA of the CDR3: TGTGCCAGCAGCTTAGACCCCATACAGGGGGCGTTTCCCTATGGCTACACCTTC. Based on the CDR3 plus reference TRBV7-2 and TRBJ1-2, the full variable domain is GAGVSQSPSNKVTEKGKDVELRCDPISGHTALYWYRQSLGQGLEFLIYFQGNSAPDKSGLPSDRFSAERTGGSVSTLTIQRTQQEDSAVYLCASSLDPIQGAFPYGYTFGSGTRLTVV.

CDR3 in amino acids: CASGRGNTEAFF. The CDR3 nucleotides are TGTGCCAGCGGCAGGGGGAACACTGAAGCTTTCTTT. The chain combines TRBV5-6 with TRBJ1-1; tentative D call: TRBD1 (6 bases). Between the trimmed V and J ends, which lost 7 bases and 1 base, there was a span of 8 bases. Germline CDR1 reads SGHDT; CDR2 reads YYEEEE. The CDR3 extends over 12 amino acids.

V usage is TRBV27 and J usage is TRBJ1-2; 11 bases map to TRBD1. The CDR3 spans 15 residues. Germline CDR1 MNHEY, CDR2 SMNVEV (reference sequence). Trimming took 6 bases from V and 6 from J; bases not matched to a gene: 9. CDR3 amino acids: CASSPSGQGVHGYTF. CDR3 bases: TGTGCCAGCAGCCCCTCGGGACAGGGGGTTCATGGCTACACCTTC.

The chain employs TRBV29-1 and TRBJ2-7, with D perhaps matching TRBD1 (6 bases). The V gene's germline CDR1 is SQVTM and CDR2 ANQGSEA. V was trimmed by 1 base and J by 3 bases, leaving 10 bases between them. This CDR3 contains 13 residues. Here the CDR3 reads CSVEGPDSYEQYF. CDR3 coding DNA: TGCAGCGTTGAAGGGCCGGACAGCTACGAGCAGTACTTC.

The chain carries TRBV5-8 and TRBJ1-2; D possibly corresponds to TRBD1 (5 bases). The CDR3 totals 13 residues. V dropped 0 bases and J dropped 12 bases, with 15 bases sitting between them. Germline V CDR1 and CDR2: SGHTS, YDEGEE. The CDR3 is CASSLVGGRVNTF. CDR3 DNA: TGTGCCAGCAGCTTGGTTGGAGGCAGGGTGAACACCTTC.